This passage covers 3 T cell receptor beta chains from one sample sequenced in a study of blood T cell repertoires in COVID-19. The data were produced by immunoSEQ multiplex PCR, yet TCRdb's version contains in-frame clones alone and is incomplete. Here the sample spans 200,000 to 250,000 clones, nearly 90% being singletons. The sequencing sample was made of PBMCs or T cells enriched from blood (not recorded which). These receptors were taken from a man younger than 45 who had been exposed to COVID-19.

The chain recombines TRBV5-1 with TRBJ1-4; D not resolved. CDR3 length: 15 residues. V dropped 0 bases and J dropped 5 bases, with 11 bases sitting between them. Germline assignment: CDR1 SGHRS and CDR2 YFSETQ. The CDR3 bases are TGCGCCAGCAGCTTGGTATCGGGGTCCAATGAAAAACTGTTTTTT. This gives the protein CASSLVSGSNEKLFF.

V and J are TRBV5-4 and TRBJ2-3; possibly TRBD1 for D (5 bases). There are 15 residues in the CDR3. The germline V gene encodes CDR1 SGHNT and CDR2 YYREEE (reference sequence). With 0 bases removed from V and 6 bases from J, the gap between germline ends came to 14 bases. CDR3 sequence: CASSLALEQADTQYF. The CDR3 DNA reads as TGTGCCAGCAGCTTGGCCCTTGAACAGGCCGATACGCAGTATTTT.

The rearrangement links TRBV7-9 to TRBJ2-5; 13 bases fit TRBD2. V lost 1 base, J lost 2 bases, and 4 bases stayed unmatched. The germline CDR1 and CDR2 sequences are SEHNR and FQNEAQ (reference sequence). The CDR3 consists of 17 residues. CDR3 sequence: CASSLGGLAGRQETQYF. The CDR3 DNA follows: TGTGCCAGCAGCTTAGGGGGACTAGCGGGGAGACAAGAGACCCAGTACTTC.